The sequence of this T cell receptor beta chain was determined in a study of T-cell reconstitution after alpha-beta-depleted transplantation in children. Preparation of the TCRbeta library was carried out with unique molecular identifiers. TCRdb processed the PCR reads anew with MiXCR; each CDR3 protein has one entry. The repertoire includes over 450,000 distinct CDR3 sequences, over 9.5% of them detected once, and 2% sits in the top ten. There are many counts of this clonotype. What it binds is unknown. Study-wide results and caveats: Reported findings indicate that, about two months after transplant, alpha-beta T cells came from several hundred expanded clones, which were derived from non-depleted graft cells. When one year had passed after transplant, most T-cell counts and diversity came from newly produced T cells. In some patients, recipient T cells and intrathymic progenitors surviving conditioning explained high day-60 diversity.

Germline CDR1 LGHNA, CDR2 YSLEER. The ends lost 0 bases at V and 4 bases at J; junction bases unmatched: 11. The CDR3 has 17 residues. This clonotype originated in a child aged 2-15 years with inherited bone marrow failure, due to receive a stem cell transplant. The sequenced sample was PBMCs, obtained before TCRalphabeta/CD19-depleted stem cell transplant. The rearrangement uses TRBV4-3 and TRBJ2-5; 7 bases are shared with TRBD2. The CDR3 DNA is TGCGCCAGCAGCCAAGAAGGCCCTGGGAGGGATTTAGAGACCCAGTACTTC. Translating it yields CASSQEGPGRDLETQYF.